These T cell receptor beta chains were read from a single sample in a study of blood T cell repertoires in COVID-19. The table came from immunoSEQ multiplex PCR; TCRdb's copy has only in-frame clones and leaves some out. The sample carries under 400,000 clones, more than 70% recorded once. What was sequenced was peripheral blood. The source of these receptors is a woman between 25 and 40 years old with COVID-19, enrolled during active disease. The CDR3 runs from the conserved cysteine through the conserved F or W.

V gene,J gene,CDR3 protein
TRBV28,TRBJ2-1,CASTVQGRNEQFF
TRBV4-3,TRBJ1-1,CASSQDHSGTEAFF
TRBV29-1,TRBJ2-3,CSVDKGVSTDTQYF
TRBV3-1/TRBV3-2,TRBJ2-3,CASSQDGRTGSTDTQYF
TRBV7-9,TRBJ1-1,CASSFYREGTEAFF
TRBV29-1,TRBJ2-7,CSVEEPSGLESSYEQYF
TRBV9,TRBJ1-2,CASSPQGFNGYTF
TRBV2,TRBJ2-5,CASSASWRETQYF
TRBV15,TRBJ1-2,CATTEGRGRNYGYTF
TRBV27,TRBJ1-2,CASSRSEKDIYGYTF
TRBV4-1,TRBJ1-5,CASSQGFTYSNQPQHF
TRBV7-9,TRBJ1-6,CASSSGTGGGSPLHF
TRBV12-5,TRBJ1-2,CASGGPNYGYTF
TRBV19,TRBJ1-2,CASSPGGGAEYGYTF
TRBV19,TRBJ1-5,CASSIGTKGVNQPQHF
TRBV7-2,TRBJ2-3,CASSLHQTDTQYF
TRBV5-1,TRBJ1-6,CASSSGGTGDNSPLHF
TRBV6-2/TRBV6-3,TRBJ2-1,CASSQGTGGNEQFF
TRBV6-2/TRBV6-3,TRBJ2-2,CASSIQGSGELFF
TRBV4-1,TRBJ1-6,CASSQDYSTRSPLHF
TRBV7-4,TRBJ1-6,CASSLGPDRFDSPLHF
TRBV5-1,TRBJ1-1,CASSARVFVGTEAFF
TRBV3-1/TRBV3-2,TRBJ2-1,CASSLGQQAINEQFF
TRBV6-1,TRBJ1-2,CASSDAVGGPRGYTF
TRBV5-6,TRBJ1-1,CASSLTGQNAEAFF
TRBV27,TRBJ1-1,CASSHGTGQAFF
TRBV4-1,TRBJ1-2,CASSRQALDGGYGYTF
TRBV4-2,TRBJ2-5,CASSQVSGAEETQYF
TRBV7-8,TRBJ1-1,CASAGHMNTEAFF
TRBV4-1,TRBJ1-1,CASRVTTYTGGLGTEAFF
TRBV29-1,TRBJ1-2,CSVPRGGAYGYTF
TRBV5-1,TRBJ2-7,CASSSHIAGYEQYF
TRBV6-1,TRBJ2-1,CASSGTVASSYNEQFF
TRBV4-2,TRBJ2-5,CASSQEGVGGRETQYF
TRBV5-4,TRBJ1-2,CASSPRGTGGGGYTF
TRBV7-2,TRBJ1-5,CASSLAAGGNQPQHF
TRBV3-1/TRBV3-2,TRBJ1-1,CASSPNRGWTEAFF